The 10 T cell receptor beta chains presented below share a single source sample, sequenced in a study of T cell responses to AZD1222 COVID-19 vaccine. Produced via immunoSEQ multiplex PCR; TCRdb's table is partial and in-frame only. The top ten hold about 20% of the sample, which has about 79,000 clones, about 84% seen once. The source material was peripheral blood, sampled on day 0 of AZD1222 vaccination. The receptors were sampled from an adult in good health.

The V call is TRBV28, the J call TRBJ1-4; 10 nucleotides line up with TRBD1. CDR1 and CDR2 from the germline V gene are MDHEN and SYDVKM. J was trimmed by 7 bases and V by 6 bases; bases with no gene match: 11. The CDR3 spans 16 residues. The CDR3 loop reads CASSIGTGAQGEKLFF. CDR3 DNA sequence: TGTGCCAGCAGCATCGGGACAGGGGCTCAAGGTGAAAAACTGTTTTTT.

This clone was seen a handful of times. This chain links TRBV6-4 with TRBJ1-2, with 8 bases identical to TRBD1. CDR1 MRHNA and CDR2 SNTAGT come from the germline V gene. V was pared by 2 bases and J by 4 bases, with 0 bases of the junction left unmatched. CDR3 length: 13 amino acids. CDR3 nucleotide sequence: TGTGCCAGCAGTGACACAGGGGGCTATGGCTACACCTTC. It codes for CASSDTGGYGYTF.

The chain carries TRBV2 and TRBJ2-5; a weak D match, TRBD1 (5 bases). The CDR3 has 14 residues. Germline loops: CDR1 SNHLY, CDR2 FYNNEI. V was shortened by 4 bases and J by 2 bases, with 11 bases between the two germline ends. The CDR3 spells CASSAQQDQETQYF. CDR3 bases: TGTGCCAGCAGTGCACAACAGGATCAAGAGACCCAGTACTTC.

CDR3 in DNA: TGTGCCAGCAGCCCCCTGACAGGGACGATGGGCTACACCTTC. Amino acids: CASSPLTGTMGYTF. The chain uses TRBV11-2 and TRBJ1-2; TRBD1 agrees at 7 bases. The length of the CDR3 is 14 residues. Germline assignment: CDR1 SGHAT and CDR2 FQNNGV. V gave up 5 bases and J gave up 8 bases; unmatched junction bases: 11.

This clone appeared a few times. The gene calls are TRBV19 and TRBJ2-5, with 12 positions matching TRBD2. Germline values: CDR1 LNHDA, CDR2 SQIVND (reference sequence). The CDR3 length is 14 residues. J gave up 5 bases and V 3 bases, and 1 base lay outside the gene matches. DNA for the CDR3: TGTGCCAGTAGTATGCTAGCGGGAGGGGAGACCCAGTACTTC. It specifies CASSMLAGGETQYF.

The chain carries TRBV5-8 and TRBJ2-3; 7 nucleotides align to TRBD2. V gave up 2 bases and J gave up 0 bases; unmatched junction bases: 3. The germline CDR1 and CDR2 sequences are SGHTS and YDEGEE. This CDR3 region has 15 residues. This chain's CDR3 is CASSFGGGSTDTQYF. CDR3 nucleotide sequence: TGTGCCAGCAGCTTTGGGGGAGGGAGCACAGATACGCAGTATTTT.

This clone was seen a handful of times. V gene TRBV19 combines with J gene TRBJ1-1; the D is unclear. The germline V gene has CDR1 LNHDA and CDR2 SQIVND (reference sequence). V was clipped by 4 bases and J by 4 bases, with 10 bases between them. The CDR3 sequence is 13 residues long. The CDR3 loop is CASSKEGATEAFF. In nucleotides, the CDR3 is TGTGCCAGTAGTAAAGAGGGTGCCACTGAAGCTTTCTTT.

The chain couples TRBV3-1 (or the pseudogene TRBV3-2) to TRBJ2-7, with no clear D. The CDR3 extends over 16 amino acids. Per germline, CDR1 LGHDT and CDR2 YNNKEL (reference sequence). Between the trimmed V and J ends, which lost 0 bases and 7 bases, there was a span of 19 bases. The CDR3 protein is CASSQDLTSLSLEQYF. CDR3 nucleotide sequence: TGTGCCAGCAGCCAAGATTTGACATCACTTTCCCTGGAGCAGTACTTC.

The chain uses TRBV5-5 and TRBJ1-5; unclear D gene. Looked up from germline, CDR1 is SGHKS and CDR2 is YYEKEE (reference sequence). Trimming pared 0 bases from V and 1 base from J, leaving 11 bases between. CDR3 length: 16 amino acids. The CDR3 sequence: CASSLVGSPSNQPQHF. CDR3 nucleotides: TGTGCCAGCAGCTTGGTGGGCAGTCCAAGCAATCAGCCCCAGCATTTT.

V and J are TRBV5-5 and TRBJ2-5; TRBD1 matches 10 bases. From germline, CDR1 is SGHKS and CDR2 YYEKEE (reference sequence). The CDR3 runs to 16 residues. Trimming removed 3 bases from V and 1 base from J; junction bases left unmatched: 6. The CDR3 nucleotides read TGTGCCAGCAGCTCGGGGACAGGGGTGTCCCAAGAGACCCAGTACTTC. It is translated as CASSSGTGVSQETQYF.